This T cell receptor beta chain was recovered during a study of blood T cell repertoires in COVID-19. Study information: Spain, Italy and the United States supplied samples that represented acute and convalescent COVID-19. Sample material is recorded as cDNA or gDNA derived from T cells, B-cell-depleted T cells, or PBMCs.

The CDR3 has 11 residues. The V end lost 1 base, the J end lost 4 bases, and 5 bases lay between the germline ends. Germline V gene sequence: CDR1 GTSNPN, CDR2 SVGIG (reference sequence). Under the authors' procedure: Amplification from reference gene primers served as the basis for estimated nucleated cell counts. TCRdb keeps only in-frame clones here, not all; method: immunoSEQ multiplex PCR. V, J and clone size reflect that table, while D and trimming were determined from the DNA. This sample has fewer than 200,000 clones, with less than 90% found just once. The sample consisted of peripheral blood. This receptor was obtained from a man in his 60s with acute or convalescent COVID-19. The chain couples TRBV30 to TRBJ2-7, with D uncertain. The CDR3 spells CAWSAEYEQYF. CDR3 nucleotides: TGTGCCTGGAGTGCTGAGTACGAGCAGTACTTC. Full variable domain (rest looked up from reference TRBV30 and TRBJ2-7): SQTIHQWPATLVQPVGSPLSLECTVEGTSNPNLYWYRQAAGRGLQLLFYSVGIGQISSEVPQNLSASRPQDRQFILSSKKLLLSDSGFYLCAWSAEYEQYFGPGTRLTVT.